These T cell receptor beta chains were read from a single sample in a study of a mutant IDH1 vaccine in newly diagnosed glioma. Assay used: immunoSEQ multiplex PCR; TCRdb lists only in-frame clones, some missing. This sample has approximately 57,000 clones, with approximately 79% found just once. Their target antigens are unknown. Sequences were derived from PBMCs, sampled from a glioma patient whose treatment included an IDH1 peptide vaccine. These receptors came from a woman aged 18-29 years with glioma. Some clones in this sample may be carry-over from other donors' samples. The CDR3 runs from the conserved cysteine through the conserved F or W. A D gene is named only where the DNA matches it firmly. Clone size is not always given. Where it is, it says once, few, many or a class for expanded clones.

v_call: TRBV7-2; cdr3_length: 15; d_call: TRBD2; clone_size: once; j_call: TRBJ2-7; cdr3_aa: CASSYWTSGSYEQYF; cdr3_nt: TGTGCCAGCAGCTATTGGACTAGCGGGAGCTACGAGCAGTACTTC
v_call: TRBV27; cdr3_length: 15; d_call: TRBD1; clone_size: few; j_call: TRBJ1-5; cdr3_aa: CASKPGQGPNQPQHF; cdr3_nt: TGTGCCAGCAAACCGGGACAGGGGCCAAATCAGCCCCAGCATTTT
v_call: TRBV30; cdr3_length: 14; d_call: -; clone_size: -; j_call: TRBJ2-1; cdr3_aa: CAWGLGDSYNEQFF; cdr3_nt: TGTGCCTGGGGGCTCGGGGACTCCTACAATGAGCAGTTCTTC
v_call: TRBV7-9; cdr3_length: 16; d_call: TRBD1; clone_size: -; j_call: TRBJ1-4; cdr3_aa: CASSRDRAEGNEKLFF; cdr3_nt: TGTGCCAGCAGCCGGGACAGGGCTGAAGGAAATGAAAAACTGTTTTTT
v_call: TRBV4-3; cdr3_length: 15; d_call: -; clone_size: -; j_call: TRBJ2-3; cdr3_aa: CASSQDLSSTDTQYF; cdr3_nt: TGCGCCAGCAGCCAAGATCTCAGCAGCACAGATACGCAGTATTTT
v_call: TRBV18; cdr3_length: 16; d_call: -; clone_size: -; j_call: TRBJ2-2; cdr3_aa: CASSPTGGLNTGELFF; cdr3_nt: TGTGCCAGCTCACCAACCGGGGGGCTCAACACCGGGGAGCTGTTTTTT
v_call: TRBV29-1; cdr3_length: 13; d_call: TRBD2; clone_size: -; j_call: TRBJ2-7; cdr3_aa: CSVVLAGGGEQYF; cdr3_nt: TGCAGCGTTGTTCTAGCGGGAGGGGGCGAGCAGTACTTC
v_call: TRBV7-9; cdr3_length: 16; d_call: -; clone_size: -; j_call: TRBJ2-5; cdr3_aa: CASSPNREQPQETQYF; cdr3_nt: TGTGCCAGCAGCCCGAACAGGGAGCAGCCCCAAGAGACCCAGTACTTC
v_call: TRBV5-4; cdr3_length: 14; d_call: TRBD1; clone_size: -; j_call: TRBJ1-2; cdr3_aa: CASSLDGQGHGYTF; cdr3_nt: TGTGCCAGCAGCTTGGACGGACAGGGCCATGGCTACACCTTC
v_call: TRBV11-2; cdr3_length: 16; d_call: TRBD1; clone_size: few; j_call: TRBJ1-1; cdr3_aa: CASSRGQGIMNTEAFF; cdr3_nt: TGTGCCAGCAGCCGTGGACAGGGGATCATGAACACTGAAGCTTTCTTT
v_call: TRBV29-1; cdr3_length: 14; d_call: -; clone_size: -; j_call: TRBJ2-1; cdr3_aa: CSVVGGSSYNEQFF; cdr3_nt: TGCAGCGTTGTGGGGGGAAGCTCCTACAATGAGCAGTTCTTC
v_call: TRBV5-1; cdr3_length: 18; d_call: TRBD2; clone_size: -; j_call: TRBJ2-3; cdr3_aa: CASSSGLAGGPSTDTQYF; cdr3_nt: TGCGCCAGCAGCTCCGGACTAGCGGGCGGACCTAGCACAGATACGCAGTATTTT
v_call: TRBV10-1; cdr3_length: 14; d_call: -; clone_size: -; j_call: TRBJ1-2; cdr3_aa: CASRKGGDFYGYTF; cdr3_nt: TGCGCCAGCAGGAAGGGGGGGGATTTCTATGGCTACACCTTC
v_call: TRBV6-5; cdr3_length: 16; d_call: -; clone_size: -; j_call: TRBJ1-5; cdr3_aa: CASSSLRGISNQPQHF; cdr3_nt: TGTGCCAGCAGTTCTCTTAGGGGGATTAGCAATCAGCCCCAGCATTTT
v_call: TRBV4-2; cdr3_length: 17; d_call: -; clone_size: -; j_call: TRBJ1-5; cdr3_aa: CASSQEPGVVTFQPQHF; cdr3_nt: TGTGCCAGCAGCCAAGAACCAGGGGTCGTAACTTTCCAGCCCCAGCATTTT
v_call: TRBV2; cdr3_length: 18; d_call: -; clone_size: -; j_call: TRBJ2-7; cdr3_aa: CASSRGIIPGSTLYEQYF; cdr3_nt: TGTGCCAGCAGCAGGGGCATTATCCCGGGCAGTACCCTCTACGAGCAGTACTTC
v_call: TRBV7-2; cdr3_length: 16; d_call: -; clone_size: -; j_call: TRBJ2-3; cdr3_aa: CASSLGDPWGTDTQYF; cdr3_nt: TGTGCCAGCAGCTTAGGGGATCCGTGGGGCACAGATACGCAGTATTTT
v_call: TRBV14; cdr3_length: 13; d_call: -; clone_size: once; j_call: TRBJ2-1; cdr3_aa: CASNLWGANEQFF; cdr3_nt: TGTGCCAGCAACCTATGGGGAGCCAATGAGCAGTTCTTC
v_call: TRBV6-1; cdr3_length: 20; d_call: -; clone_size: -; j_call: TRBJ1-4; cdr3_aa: CASSEAAGRRIPILNEKLFF; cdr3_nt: TGTGCCAGCAGTGAAGCTGCAGGACGGCGAATCCCAATACTTAATGAAAAACTGTTTTTT
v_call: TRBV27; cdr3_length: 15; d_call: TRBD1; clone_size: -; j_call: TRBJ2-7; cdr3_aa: CASSLTGVGRYEQYF; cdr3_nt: TGTGCCAGCAGTTTGACAGGGGTTGGACGCTACGAGCAGTACTTC
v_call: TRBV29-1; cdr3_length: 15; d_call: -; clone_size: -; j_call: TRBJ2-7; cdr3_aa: CSARQEPGGAYEQYF; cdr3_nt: TGCAGCGCTCGCCAGGAACCCGGGGGCGCCTACGAGCAGTACTTC
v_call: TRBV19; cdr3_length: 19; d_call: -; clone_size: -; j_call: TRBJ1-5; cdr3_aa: CASSIVFTGSIGRNQPQHF; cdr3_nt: TGTGCCAGTAGTATAGTTTTCACAGGATCGATCGGACGCAATCAGCCCCAGCATTTT
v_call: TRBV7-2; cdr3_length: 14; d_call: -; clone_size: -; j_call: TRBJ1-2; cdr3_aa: CASSLAGRVGGYTF; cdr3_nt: TGTGCCAGCAGCTTAGCAGGGAGGGTTGGTGGCTACACCTTC
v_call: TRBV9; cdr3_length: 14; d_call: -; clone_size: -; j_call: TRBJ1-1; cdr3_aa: CASSVGQTYTEAFF; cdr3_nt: TGTGCCAGCAGCGTAGGACAGACTTACACTGAAGCTTTCTTT
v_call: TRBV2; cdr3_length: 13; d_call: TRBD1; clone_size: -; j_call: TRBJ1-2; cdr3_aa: CAIYDRVDYGYTF; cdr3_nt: TGTGCCATATATGACAGGGTAGACTATGGCTACACCTTC
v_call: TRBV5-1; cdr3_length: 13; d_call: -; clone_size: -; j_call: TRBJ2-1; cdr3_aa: CASSLLEVNEQFF; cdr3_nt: TGCGCCAGCAGCTTGCTCGAAGTTAATGAGCAGTTCTTC
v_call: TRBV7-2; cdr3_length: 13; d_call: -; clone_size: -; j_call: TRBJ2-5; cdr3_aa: CASRGTPQETQYF; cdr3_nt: TGTGCCAGCAGGGGTACACCACAAGAGACCCAGTACTTC
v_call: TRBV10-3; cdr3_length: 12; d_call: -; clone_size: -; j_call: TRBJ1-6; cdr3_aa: CAISESNPPLHF; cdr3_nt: TGTGCCATCAGTGAGTCTAACCCACCCCTCCACTTT